This TCR beta chain originates from a study of blood T cell repertoires in COVID-19. How the authors handled the data: Amplification of reference gene primers was used by the study to estimate nucleated cell counts. The repertoire was sequenced with immunoSEQ multiplex PCR; TCRdb's copy has only in-frame clones and lacks some. The V and J calls and clone size were taken over from that table, and D and trimming were inferred from the DNA. The data hold approximately 77,000 clones, with roughly four fifths observed a single time. Sequenced input: peripheral blood. This TCR derives from a man in his 70s with active or convalescent COVID-19.

The CDR3 DNA follows: TGTGCCTGGAGTTTTCAAGCCCTAATGGGACAGGGGGCTTTCTTT. Its translation: CAWSFQALMGQGAFF. This chain joins TRBV30 and TRBJ1-1, with 10 nucleotides matching TRBD1. Germline V gene lookup returns CDR1 GTSNPN and CDR2 SVGIG (reference sequence). CDR3 size: 15 residues. V was pared by 2 bases and J by 11 bases, with 14 bases of the junction left unmatched.